The source of this T cell receptor (beta chain) is a study of T cell responses to AZD1222 COVID-19 vaccine. General observations from the study: Increases in Spike-specific TCR breadth and depth were seen after two AZD1222 doses.

As for this clone: The antigen remains unidentified.

TCRdb's table, derived via immunoSEQ multiplex PCR, lists solely in-frame clones and lacks some. The data contain some 90,000 clones, about 88% of them singletons. V was cut by 6 bases and J by 1 base, with 10 bases left in between. The CDR3 has 13 amino acids. The sequence derives from an adult in good health. The chain joins TRBV12-3 or TRBV12-4 to TRBJ2-7, with no clear D. This material consisted of peripheral blood, taken on day 0 of AZD1222 vaccination. The CDR3 DNA reads as TGTGCCAGCAGCCCCAGGAGATCCTACGAGCAGTACTTC. This codes for CASSPRRSYEQYF.